These 27 T cell receptor beta chains originate from one sample sequenced in a study of T cells in tuberculosis (dated by TCRdb to 2017 to 2018). The library relied on the immunoSEQ multiplex PCR assay. TCRdb stores this immuneACCESS table with in-frame sequences only. Part of the clones is absent; in the studies checked, under half of the shortfall reflects unresolved V genes, and no reason is known for the rest. For this sample the table gives about 49,000 clones, of which roughly 96% were detected only once. The leading ten clones occupy more than 1.4% of the sample. The time point label of this sample denotes: new active TB diagnosis, blood taken before or within 7 days of starting treatment. Sequencing used PBMCs, obtained at tuberculosis diagnosis. Receptors were obtained from an adult with tuberculosis.

The V call is TRBV30, the J call TRBJ1-1; D may be TRBD1 (5 bases). Trimming removed 5 bases from V and 11 bases from J, with 18 bases in between. There are 12 residues in the CDR3. Germline V gene sequence: CDR1 GTSNPN, CDR2 SVGIG (reference sequence). In DNA, the CDR3 is TGTGCCTGGGGAGAGTCCCAAAAGGGGGCTTTCTTT. This sequence encodes CAWGESQKGAFF. The full variable domain, its missing parts supplied by reference TRBV30 and TRBJ1-1, is SQTIHQWPATLVQPVGSPLSLECTVEGTSNPNLYWYRQAAGRGLQLLFYSVGIGQISSEVPQNLSASRPQDRQFILSSKKLLLSDSGFYLCAWGESQKGAFFGQGTRLTVV.

The chain is built from TRBV5-4 and TRBJ2-1, with 8 nucleotides matching TRBD2. After removal of 4 bases from V and 9 bases from J, the junction contained 15 bases not matched to a gene. Germline-derived CDR1 and CDR2 are SGHNT and YYREEE (reference sequence). This CDR3 comprises 16 residues. The CDR3 nucleotides are TGTGCCAGCAGCCGAGGGGGAACTAGCGGTTTTATTGAGCAGTTCTTC. Translation: CASSRGGTSGFIEQFF. The entire variable domain, with the rest obtained from reference TRBV5-4 and TRBJ2-1, is as follows: ETGVTQSPTHLIKTRGQQVTLRCSSQSGHNTVSWYQQALGQGPQFIFQYYREEENGRGNFPPRFSGLQFPNYSSELNVNALELDDSALYLCASSRGGTSGFIEQFFGPGTRLTVL.

The chain has TRBV2 and TRBJ2-3; D may be TRBD2 (5 bases). This CDR3 spans 15 amino acids. CDR1 SNHLY and CDR2 FYNNEI come from the germline V gene. V was pared by 8 bases and J by 2 bases, with 17 bases between. Here the CDR3 reads CASHDGYGNTDTQYF. As DNA, the CDR3 is TGTGCCAGCCATGACGGTTACGGGAACACAGATACGCAGTATTTT. Full variable domain (rest looked up from reference TRBV2 and TRBJ2-3): EPEVTQTPSHQVTQMGQEVILRCVPISNHLYFYWYRQILGQKVEFLVSFYNNEISEKSEIFDDQFSVERPDGSNFTLKIRSTKLEDSAMYFCASHDGYGNTDTQYFGPGTRLTVL.

CDR3 amino acids: CASRGHSSGANVLTF. As DNA, the CDR3 is TGCGCCAGCAGGGGCCATAGCTCTGGGGCCAACGTCCTGACTTTC. This chain uses TRBV10-2 with TRBJ2-6; D is unclear. This CDR3 spans 15 amino acids. Germline values: CDR1 WSHSY, CDR2 SAAADI. V was cut by 6 bases and J by 0 bases, with 9 bases left in between.

The V gene is TRBV14, the J gene TRBJ2-2; 7 bases align to TRBD2. V trimming: 4 bases; J trimming: 8 bases; junction bases outside the gene matches: 7. This CDR3 has 14 residues. Germline assignment: CDR1 SGHDN and CDR2 FVKESK. The CDR3 loop is CASSRTSRGGELFF. In nucleotides, the CDR3 is TGTGCCAGCAGCCGGACTAGTCGCGGGGGGGAGCTGTTTTTT.

The genes are TRBV9 and TRBJ1-2, with a tentative D call TRBD1 (6 bases). The CDR3 has 15 amino acids. The V gene's germline CDR1 is SGDLS and CDR2 YYNGEE. Trimming shortened V by 4 bases and J by 2 bases, and 15 bases separated the two germline ends. The chain's CDR3 is CASSPPRTANYGYTF. For the CDR3, the DNA is TGTGCCAGCAGCCCCCCTCGGACAGCCAACTATGGCTACACCTTC.

This chain connects TRBV18 to TRBJ1-1; no firm D call. Germline CDR1 KGHSH, CDR2 LQKENI. The CDR3 covers 14 residues. V was shortened by 3 bases and J by 5 bases, with 13 bases between the two germline ends. Here the CDR3 DNA reads TGTGCCAGCTCACCGATGGCCCCGGGAACTGAAGCTTTCTTT. Protein sequence: CASSPMAPGTEAFF.

This clone was observed once. The V gene is TRBV5-4, the J gene TRBJ2-5; 15 positions match TRBD2. Germline assignment: CDR1 SGHNT and CDR2 YYREEE (reference sequence). V lost 2 bases, J lost 2 bases, and 4 bases stayed unmatched. This CDR3 is 17 amino acids long. In DNA form, the CDR3 reads TGTGCCAGCAGCTTTCCCGGACTAGCGGGAGGGCAAGAGACCCAGTACTTC. Translating it yields CASSFPGLAGGQETQYF.

Written as DNA, the CDR3 is TGCGCCAGCAGCACCGGACAGGGTGACACCATATATTTT. Its translation: CASSTGQGDTIYF. The chain recombines TRBV5-1 with TRBJ1-3; 8 bases fit TRBD1. This CDR3 comprises 13 residues. Per germline, CDR1 SGHRS and CDR2 YFSETQ. After removal of 4 bases from V and 8 bases from J, the junction contained 5 bases not matched to a gene.

The chain joins TRBV5-6 to TRBJ2-2; 7 positions match TRBD2. This CDR3 is built from 15 residues. The V gene's germline CDR1 is SGHDT and CDR2 YYEEEE. With 1 base clipped from V and 3 bases from J, the junction kept 3 bases outside the gene matches. In DNA form, the CDR3 reads TGTGCCAGCAGCTTGAGCGGGAAGGACACCGGGGAGCTGTTTTTT. Its translation: CASSLSGKDTGELFF.

The CDR3 nucleotides are TGTGCCAGCAGCCCCTGGGGAGGAGGCACTGAAGCTTTCTTT. As protein: CASSPWGGGTEAFF. The rearrangement uses TRBV5-4 and TRBJ1-1; D is unclear. The germline CDR1 and CDR2 sequences are SGHNT and YYREEE (reference sequence). The ends were cut back, 4 bases at V and 4 bases at J, with 14 bases in the middle. The CDR3 loop spans 14 amino acids.

CDR3 in amino acids: CASSPTGQGGYEQYF. The CDR3 bases are TGCGCCAGCAGCCCGACCGGGCAGGGGGGCTACGAGCAGTACTTC. The V gene is TRBV4-1, the J gene TRBJ2-7; D might be TRBD1 (7 bases). Germline CDR1 is MGHRA and CDR2 is YSYEKL. The CDR3 spans 15 residues. Trimming took off 4 bases at V and 3 bases at J, with 16 bases between the two ends.

The table lists this clone with a count of one. For the CDR3, the DNA is TGTGCCAGCAGTTTACTGCCAACTAATGAAAAACTGTTTTTT. As protein: CASSLLPTNEKLFF. The chain recombines TRBV6-1 with TRBJ1-4; the D is unclear. Germline V lookup: CDR1 MNHNS, CDR2 SASEGT. Trimming removed 5 bases from V and 0 bases from J, with 7 bases in between. The CDR3 loop spans 14 amino acids.

J is TRBJ1-2 and V is TRBV5-1; 8 positions match TRBD1. The V gene's germline CDR1 is SGHRS and CDR2 YFSETQ. V dropped 4 bases and J dropped 8; count of bases not matched to a gene: 4. The CDR3 has 12 residues. CDR3 region: CASSQGAEGYTF. The DNA for the CDR3 is TGCGCCAGCAGCCAGGGGGCGGAAGGCTACACCTTC.

The rearrangement uses TRBV28 and TRBJ1-2; tentative D call: TRBD1 (5 bases). This CDR3 is built from 12 residues. Trimming took 4 bases from V and 5 from J, leaving 8 bases between them. CDR1 is MDHEN and CDR2 is SYDVKM in the germline V gene. The CDR3 region has the DNA TGTGCCAGCAGTTCCCAGGGATATGGCTACACCTTC. This codes for CASSSQGYGYTF.

This chain uses TRBV19 with TRBJ2-5, with a possible D match to TRBD2 (6 bases). Trimming left V 8 bases short and J 4 bases short, with 11 bases between. The CDR3 runs to 12 residues. Germline V lookup: CDR1 LNHDA, CDR2 SQIVND (reference sequence). CDR3 region: CASAEGGETQYF. The CDR3 DNA sequence: TGTGCCAGTGCAGAGGGAGGAGAGACCCAGTACTTC.

The J gene is TRBJ2-7, the V gene TRBV29-1; 9 bases are shared with TRBD1. CDR3 length: 14 amino acids. CDR1 SQVTM and CDR2 ANQGSEA come from the germline V gene. V lost 4 bases and J lost 3; bases outside the gene matches: 7. CDR3 in DNA: TGCAGCGTTGTTTCGGGACAGGGCCGCTACGAGCAGTACTTC. The encoded protein is CSVVSGQGRYEQYF.

This chain links TRBV10-3 with TRBJ2-2; 10 bases are a match to TRBD2. This CDR3 spans 15 amino acids. In germline, CDR1 is ENHRY, CDR2 SYGVKD. With 10 bases clipped from V and 3 bases from J, the junction kept 8 bases outside the gene matches. This chain's CDR3 is CASSGLAPDTGELFF. DNA of the CDR3: TGTGCCAGCTCGGGACTAGCGCCTGACACCGGGGAGCTGTTTTTT.

The genes are TRBV28 and TRBJ2-1, with 9 bases lining up with TRBD1. The CDR3 is 16 amino acids. V lost 3 bases, J lost 3 bases, and 6 bases stayed unmatched. Germline V gene sequence: CDR1 MDHEN, CDR2 SYDVKM. The CDR3 DNA reads as TGTGCCAGCAGTTTCCTCGGACAGGGGATCTACAATGAGCAGTTCTTC. The encoded protein is CASSFLGQGIYNEQFF.

The chain links TRBV7-2 to TRBJ1-2; D uncertain. Germline V CDR1 and CDR2: SGHTA, FQGNSA. This CDR3 spans 13 amino acids. The V end lost 1 base, the J end lost 12 bases, and 15 bases lay between the germline ends. DNA for the CDR3: TGTGCCAGCAGCTTAGGGAGGTTGGGAGAAGACACCTTC. Translation: CASSLGRLGEDTF.

The J gene is TRBJ1-2, the V gene TRBV5-6; 7 bases agree with TRBD1. V dropped 4 bases and J dropped 4; count of bases not matched to a gene: 7. The germline V gene has CDR1 SGHDT and CDR2 YYEEEE. The CDR3 has 14 residues. The CDR3: CASSPGQRIYGYTF. CDR3 nucleotides: TGTGCCAGCAGCCCGGGACAGCGGATCTATGGCTACACCTTC.

This clone was seen only a few times. The rearrangement links TRBV10-3 to TRBJ1-2, with D perhaps TRBD1 (5 bases). V was clipped by 4 bases and J by 6 bases, with 12 bases between them. Per the germline V gene, CDR1 is ENHRY and CDR2 is SYGVKD. CDR3 length: 13 residues. CDR3 amino acids: CAISVRGGDGYTF. CDR3 DNA sequence: TGTGCCATCAGTGTAAGGGGCGGGGATGGCTACACCTTC.

The chain uses TRBV7-8 and TRBJ2-7; perhaps TRBD1 as D (6 bases). Germline CDR1 and CDR2: SGHVS and FQNEAQ. The V gene lost 1 base and the J gene lost 1 base, with 14 bases spanning the gap. There are 16 residues in the CDR3. The CDR3 reads CASSLDSAQGSYEQYF. For the CDR3, the DNA is TGTGCCAGCAGCTTAGATAGTGCACAGGGTTCCTACGAGCAGTACTTC.

The chain joins TRBV5-1 to TRBJ1-2; D unclear. Deletions cut 2 bases from V and 7 bases from J, with 9 bases between. This CDR3 has 12 amino acids. Germline-derived CDR1 and CDR2 are SGHRS and YFSETQ. The CDR3 loop reads CASSLGTGGYTF. The CDR3 nucleotides read TGCGCCAGCAGCTTAGGAACGGGTGGCTACACCTTC.

The rearrangement links TRBV18 to TRBJ2-1; D might be TRBD2 (5 bases). This CDR3 is built from 15 residues. V lost 2 bases and J 5 bases, leaving 13 bases between the germline ends. From germline, CDR1 is KGHSH and CDR2 LQKENI. The CDR3 DNA follows: TGTGCCAGCTCACCATTCCGGGGAGCGGACAATGAGCAGTTCTTC. Residues: CASSPFRGADNEQFF.

J is TRBJ2-2 and V is TRBV19; tentatively, D is TRBD2 (6 bases). This CDR3 region has 13 residues. Trimming left V 7 bases short and J 7 bases short, with 13 bases between. Germline V gene data show CDR1 as LNHDA and CDR2 as SQIVND (reference sequence). DNA for the CDR3: TGTGCCAGTAATCCGCGGGATCGCGGGGAGCTGTTTTTT. Protein sequence: CASNPRDRGELFF. The whole variable domain, filled in from reference TRBV19 and TRBJ2-2, reads DGGITQSPKYLFRKEGQNVTLSCEQNLNHDAMYWYRQDPGQGLRLIYYSQIVNDFQKGDIAEGYSVSREKKESFPLTVTSAQKNPTAFYLCASNPRDRGELFFGEGSRLTVL.

The chain employs TRBV7-2 and TRBJ2-7, with TRBD2 as a possible D gene (5 bases). From germline, CDR1 is SGHTA and CDR2 FQGNSA. The CDR3 is made up of 13 amino acids. The ends were cut back, 5 bases at V and 12 bases at J, with 20 bases in the middle. The CDR3 DNA follows: TGTGCCAGCAGCGCTACAGAGAGGGCCAAGGGGTACTTC. Its protein is CASSATERAKGYF.